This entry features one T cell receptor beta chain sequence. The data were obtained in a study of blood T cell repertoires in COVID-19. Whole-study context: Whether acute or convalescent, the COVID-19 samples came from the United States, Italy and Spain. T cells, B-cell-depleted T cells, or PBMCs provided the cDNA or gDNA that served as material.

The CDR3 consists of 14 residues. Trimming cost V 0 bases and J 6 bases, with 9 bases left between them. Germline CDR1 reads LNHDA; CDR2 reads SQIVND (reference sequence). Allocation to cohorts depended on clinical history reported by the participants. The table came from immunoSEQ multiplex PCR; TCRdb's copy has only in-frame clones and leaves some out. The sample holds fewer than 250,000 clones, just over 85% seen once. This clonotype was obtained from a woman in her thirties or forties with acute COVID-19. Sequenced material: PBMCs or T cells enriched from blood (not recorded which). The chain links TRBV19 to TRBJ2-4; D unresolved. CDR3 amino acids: CASSIEGTRNIQYF. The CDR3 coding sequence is TGTGCCAGTAGTATAGAGGGCACCCGAAACATTCAGTACTTC.